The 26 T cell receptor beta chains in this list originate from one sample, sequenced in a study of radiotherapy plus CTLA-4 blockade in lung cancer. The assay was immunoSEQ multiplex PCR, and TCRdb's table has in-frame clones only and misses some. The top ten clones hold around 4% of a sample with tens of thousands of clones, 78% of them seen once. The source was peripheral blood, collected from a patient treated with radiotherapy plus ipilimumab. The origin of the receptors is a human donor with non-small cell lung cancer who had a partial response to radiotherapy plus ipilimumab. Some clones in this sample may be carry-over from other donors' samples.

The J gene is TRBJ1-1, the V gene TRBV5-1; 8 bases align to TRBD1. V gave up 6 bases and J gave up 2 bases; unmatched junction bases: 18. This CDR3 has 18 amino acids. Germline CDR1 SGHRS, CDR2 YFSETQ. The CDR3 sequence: CASIFLGQGRGGNTEAFF. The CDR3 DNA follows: TGCGCCAGCATTTTTCTAGGACAGGGCCGAGGGGGAAACACTGAAGCTTTCTTT. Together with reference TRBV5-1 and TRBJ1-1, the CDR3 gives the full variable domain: KAGVTQTPRYLIKTRGQQVTLSCSPISGHRSVSWYQQTPGQGLQFLFEYFSETQRNKGNFPGRFSGRQFSNSRSEMNVSTLELGDSALYLCASIFLGQGRGGNTEAFFGQGTRLTVV.

The CDR3 is CASSLVGCGYVLEAFF. The CDR3 nucleotides are TGTGCCAGCAGCTTAGTGGGGTGCGGGTACGTTCTTGAAGCTTTCTTT. The chain recombines TRBV7-6 with TRBJ1-1; no firm D call. The ends were cut back, 1 base at V and 7 bases at J, with 19 bases in the middle. The CDR3 runs 16 residues. Germline V lookup: CDR1 SGHVS, CDR2 FNYEAQ.

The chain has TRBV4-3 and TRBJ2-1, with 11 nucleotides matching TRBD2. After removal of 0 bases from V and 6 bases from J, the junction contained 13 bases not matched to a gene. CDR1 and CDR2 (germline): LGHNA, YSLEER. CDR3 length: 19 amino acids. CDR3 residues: CASSQDWGSGGAILNEQFF. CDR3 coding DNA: TGCGCCAGCAGCCAAGATTGGGGTAGCGGGGGGGCAATTCTCAATGAGCAGTTCTTC.

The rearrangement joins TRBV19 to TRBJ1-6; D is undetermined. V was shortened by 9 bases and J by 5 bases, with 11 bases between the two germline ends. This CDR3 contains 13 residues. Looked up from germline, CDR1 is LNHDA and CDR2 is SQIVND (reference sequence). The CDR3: CARTGENNSPLHF. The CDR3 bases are TGTGCCAGGACCGGGGAGAATAATTCACCCCTCCACTTT.

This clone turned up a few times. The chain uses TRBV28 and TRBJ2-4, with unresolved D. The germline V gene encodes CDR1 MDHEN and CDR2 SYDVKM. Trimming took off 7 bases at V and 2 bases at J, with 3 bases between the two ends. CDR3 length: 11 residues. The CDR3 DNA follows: TGTGCCAGCACCTCCAAAAACATTCAGTACTTC. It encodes CASTSKNIQYF.

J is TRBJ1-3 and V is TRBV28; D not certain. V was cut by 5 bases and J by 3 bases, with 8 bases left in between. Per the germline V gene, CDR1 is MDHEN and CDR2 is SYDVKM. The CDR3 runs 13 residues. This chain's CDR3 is CASSPHGGNTIYF. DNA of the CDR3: TGTGCCAGCAGTCCCCACGGTGGAAACACCATATATTTT.

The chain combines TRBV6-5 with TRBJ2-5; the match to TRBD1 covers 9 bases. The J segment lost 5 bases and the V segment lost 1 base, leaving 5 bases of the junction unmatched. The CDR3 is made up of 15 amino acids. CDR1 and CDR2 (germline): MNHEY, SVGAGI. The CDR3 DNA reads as TGTGCCAGCAGTTACTTGGGACAGGGTCTGGAGACCCAGTACTTC. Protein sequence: CASSYLGQGLETQYF.

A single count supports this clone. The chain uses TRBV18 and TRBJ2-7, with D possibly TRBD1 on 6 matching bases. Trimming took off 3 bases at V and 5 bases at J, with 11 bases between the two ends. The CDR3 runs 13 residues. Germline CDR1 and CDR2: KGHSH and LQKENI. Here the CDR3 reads CASSPGRGDEQYF. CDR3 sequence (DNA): TGTGCCAGCTCACCGGGCAGGGGTGACGAGCAGTACTTC.

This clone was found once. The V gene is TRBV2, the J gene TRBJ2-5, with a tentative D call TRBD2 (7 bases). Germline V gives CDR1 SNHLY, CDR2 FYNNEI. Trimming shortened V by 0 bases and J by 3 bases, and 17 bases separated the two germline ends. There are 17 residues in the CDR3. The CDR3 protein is CASSEASGGALKETQYF. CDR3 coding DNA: TGTGCCAGCAGTGAAGCTTCGGGGGGCGCTTTAAAAGAGACCCAGTACTTC.

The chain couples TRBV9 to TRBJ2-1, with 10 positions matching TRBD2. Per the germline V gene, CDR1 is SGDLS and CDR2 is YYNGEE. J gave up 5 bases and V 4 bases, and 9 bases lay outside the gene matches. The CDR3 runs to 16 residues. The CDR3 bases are TGTGCCAGCAGCATCCTAGCGGGAGCGGCCCACAATGAGCAGTTCTTC. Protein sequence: CASSILAGAAHNEQFF.

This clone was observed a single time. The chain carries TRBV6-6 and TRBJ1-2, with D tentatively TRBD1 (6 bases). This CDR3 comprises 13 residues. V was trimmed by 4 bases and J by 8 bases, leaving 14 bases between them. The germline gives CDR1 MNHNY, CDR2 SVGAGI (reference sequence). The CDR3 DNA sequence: TGTGCCAGCAGTTTTAACAGGGTGGAAGGCTACACCTTC. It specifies CASSFNRVEGYTF.

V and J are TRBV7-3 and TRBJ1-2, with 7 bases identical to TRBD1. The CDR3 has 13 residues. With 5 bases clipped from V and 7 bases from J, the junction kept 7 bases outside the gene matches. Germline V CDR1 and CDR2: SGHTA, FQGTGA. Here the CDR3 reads CASSNPGQRGYTF. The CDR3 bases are TGTGCCAGCAGCAACCCGGGACAGCGTGGCTACACCTTC.

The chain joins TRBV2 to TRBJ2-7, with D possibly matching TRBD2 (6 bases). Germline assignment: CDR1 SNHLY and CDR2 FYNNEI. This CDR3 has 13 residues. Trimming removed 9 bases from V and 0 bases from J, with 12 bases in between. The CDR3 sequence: CASRRDFSYEQYF. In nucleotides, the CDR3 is TGTGCCAGTCGCCGGGACTTCTCCTACGAGCAGTACTTC. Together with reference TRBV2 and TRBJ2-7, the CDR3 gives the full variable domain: EPEVTQTPSHQVTQMGQEVILRCVPISNHLYFYWYRQILGQKVEFLVSFYNNEISEKSEIFDDQFSVERPDGSNFTLKIRSTKLEDSAMYFCASRRDFSYEQYFGPGTRLTVT.

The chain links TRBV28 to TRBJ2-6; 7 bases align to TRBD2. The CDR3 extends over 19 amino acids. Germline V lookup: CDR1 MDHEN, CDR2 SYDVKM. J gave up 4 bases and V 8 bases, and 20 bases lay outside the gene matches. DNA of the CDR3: TGTGCCAGCCACCCTCCCGGGACTACCTCCCCTCTGGGGGCCAACGTCCTGACTTTC. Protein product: CASHPPGTTSPLGANVLTF.

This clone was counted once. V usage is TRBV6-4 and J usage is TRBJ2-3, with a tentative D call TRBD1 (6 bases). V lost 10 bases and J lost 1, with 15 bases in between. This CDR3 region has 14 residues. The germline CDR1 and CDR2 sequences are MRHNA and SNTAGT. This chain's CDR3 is CATRQGPRTDTQYF. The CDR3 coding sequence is TGTGCCACCAGGCAGGGGCCTCGCACAGATACGCAGTATTTT.

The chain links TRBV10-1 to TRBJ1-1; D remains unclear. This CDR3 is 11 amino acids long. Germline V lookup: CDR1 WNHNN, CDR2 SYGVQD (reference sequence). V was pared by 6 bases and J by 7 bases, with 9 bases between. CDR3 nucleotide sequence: TGCGCCAGCAGGATATTACATGAAGCTTTCTTT. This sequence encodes CASRILHEAFF.

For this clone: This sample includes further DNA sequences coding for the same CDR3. Here the CDR3 DNA reads TGTGCCAGCAGCTTAAACCCCCTAGCTCGGGCGGCCTACGAGCAGTACTTC. This translates into CASSLNPLARAAYEQYF. V gene TRBV7-7 combines with J gene TRBJ2-7; possible D gene TRBD2, 5 bases. Germline V gene sequence: CDR1 SSHAT, CDR2 FNYEAQ (reference sequence). The CDR3 has 17 residues. Trimming pared 2 bases from V and 2 bases from J, leaving 19 bases between. Based on the CDR3 plus reference TRBV7-7 and TRBJ2-7, the full variable domain is GAGVSQSPRYKVTKRGQDVTLRCDPISSHATLYWYQQALGQGPEFLTYFNYEAQPDKSGLPSDRFSAERPEGSISTLTIQRTEQRDSAMYRCASSLNPLARAAYEQYFGPGTRLTVT.

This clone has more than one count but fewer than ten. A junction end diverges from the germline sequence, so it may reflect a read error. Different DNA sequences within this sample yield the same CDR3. The CDR3 sequence is CASSQDMPGAPSNF. The CDR3 nucleotides read TGTGCCAGCAGCCAAGATATGCCGGGAGCCCCCTCTAACTTC. The chain has TRBV4-1 and TRBJ2-7; D possibly corresponds to TRBD2 (6 bases). CDR1 is MGHRA and CDR2 is YSYEKL in the germline V gene. The CDR3 loop spans 14 amino acids.

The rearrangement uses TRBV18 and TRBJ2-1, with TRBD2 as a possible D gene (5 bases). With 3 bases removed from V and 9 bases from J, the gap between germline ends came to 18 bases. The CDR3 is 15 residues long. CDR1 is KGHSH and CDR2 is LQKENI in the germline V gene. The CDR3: CASSPTDDASGEQFF. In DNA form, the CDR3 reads TGTGCCAGCTCACCTACGGACGACGCCAGCGGTGAGCAGTTCTTC.

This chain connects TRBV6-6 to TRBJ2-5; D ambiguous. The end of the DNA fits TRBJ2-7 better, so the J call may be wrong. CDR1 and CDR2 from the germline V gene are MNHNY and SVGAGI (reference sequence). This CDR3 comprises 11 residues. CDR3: CASSPDYEQYF. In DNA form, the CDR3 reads TGTGCCAGCAGCCCCGATTACGAGCAGTACTTC.

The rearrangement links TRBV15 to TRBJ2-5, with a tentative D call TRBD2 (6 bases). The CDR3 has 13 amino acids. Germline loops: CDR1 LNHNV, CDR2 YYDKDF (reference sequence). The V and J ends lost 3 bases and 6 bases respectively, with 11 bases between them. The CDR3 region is CATSREGLQTQYF. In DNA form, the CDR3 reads TGTGCCACCAGCAGGGAGGGCCTCCAGACCCAGTACTTC.

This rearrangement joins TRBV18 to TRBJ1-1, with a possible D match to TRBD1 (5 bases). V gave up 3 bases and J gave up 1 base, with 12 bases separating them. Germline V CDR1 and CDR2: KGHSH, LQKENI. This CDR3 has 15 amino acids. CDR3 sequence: CASSPAGRRNTEAFF. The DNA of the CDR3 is TGTGCCAGCTCACCGGCGGGACGGAGGAACACTGAAGCTTTCTTT.

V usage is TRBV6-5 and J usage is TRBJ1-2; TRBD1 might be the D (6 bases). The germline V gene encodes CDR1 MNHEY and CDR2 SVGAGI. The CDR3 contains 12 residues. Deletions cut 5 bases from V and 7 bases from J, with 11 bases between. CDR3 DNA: TGTGCCAGCAGTCCGGACAGTTTTGGCTACACCTTC. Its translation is CASSPDSFGYTF.

The CDR3: CASSRYGYTF. Here the CDR3 DNA reads TGTGCCAGCAGTCGTTATGGCTACACCTTC. V gene TRBV25-1 combines with J gene TRBJ1-2; D remains ambiguous. Germline V lookup: CDR1 MGHDK, CDR2 SYGVNS. The CDR3 has 10 amino acids. The V and J ends lost 5 bases and 5 bases respectively, with 3 bases between them.

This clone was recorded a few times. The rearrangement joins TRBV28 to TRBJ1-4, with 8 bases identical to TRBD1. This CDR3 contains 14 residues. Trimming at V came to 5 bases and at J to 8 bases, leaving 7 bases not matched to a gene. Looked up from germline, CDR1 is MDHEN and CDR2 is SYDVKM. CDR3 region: CASSLGQGSEKLFF. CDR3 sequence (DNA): TGTGCCAGCAGTCTCGGACAGGGAAGCGAAAAACTGTTTTTT.

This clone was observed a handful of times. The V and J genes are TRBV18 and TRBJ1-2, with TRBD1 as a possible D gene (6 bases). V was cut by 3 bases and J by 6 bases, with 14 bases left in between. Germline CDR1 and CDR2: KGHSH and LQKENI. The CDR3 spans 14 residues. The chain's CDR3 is CASSPTGTGDGYTF. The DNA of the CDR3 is TGTGCCAGCTCACCCACAGGGACGGGCGATGGCTACACCTTC. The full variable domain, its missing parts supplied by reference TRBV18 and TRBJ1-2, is NAGVMQNPRHLVRRRGQEARLRCSPMKGHSHVYWYRQLPEEGLKFMVYLQKENIIDESGMPKERFSAEFPKEGPSILRIQQVVRGDSAAYFCASSPTGTGDGYTFGSGTRLTVV.